This T cell receptor (beta chain) was retrieved from a study of blood T cell repertoires in COVID-19. Method: immunoSEQ multiplex PCR; TCRdb's copy keeps in-frame clones and lacks some. This sample yields 150,000 or so clones, of which 85% to 90% are seen a single time; 13% belongs to the top ten. Germline values: CDR1 MNHEY, CDR2 SVGAGI. The CDR3 contains 13 residues. The V gene lost 0 bases and the J gene lost 6 bases, with 9 bases spanning the gap. The sequenced sample consisted of peripheral blood. The V call is TRBV6-5, the J call TRBJ2-7; possible D gene TRBD2, 6 bases. The clonotype comes from a man aged 18-30 years with COVID-19, enrolled during active disease. CDR3 amino acids: CASSYSGGSEQYF. CDR3 DNA sequence: TGTGCCAGCAGTTACTCGGGGGGTAGCGAGCAGTACTTC.